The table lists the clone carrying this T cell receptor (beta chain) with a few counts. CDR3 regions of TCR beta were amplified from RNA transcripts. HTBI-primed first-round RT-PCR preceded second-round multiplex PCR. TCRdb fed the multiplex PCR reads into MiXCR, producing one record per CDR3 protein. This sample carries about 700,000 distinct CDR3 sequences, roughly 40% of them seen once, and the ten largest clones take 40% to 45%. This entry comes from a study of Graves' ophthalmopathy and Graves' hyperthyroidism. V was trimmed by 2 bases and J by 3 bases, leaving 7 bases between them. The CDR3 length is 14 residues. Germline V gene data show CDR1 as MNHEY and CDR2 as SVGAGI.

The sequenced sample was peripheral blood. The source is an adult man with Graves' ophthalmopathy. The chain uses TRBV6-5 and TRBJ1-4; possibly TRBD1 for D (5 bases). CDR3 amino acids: CASSYGGSNEKLFF. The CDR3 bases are TGTGCCAGCAGTTACGGGGGGTCTAATGAAAAACTGTTTTTT.